Each of the 18 T cell receptor beta chains below was sequenced from the same sample in a study of cytomegalovirus exposure and HLA in healthy donors. PCR amplification relied on 60 Vbeta primers (plus 13 Jbeta primers). Sequenced by immunoSEQ multiplex PCR; TCRdb stores in-frame clones only, minus some. This sample has tens of thousands of clones, with roughly four fifths found just once. The sample consisted of PBMCs. Every receptor here comes from a man younger than 40 in good health and CMV-seronegative.

The CDR3 nucleotides read TGTGCCAGCTCACCACCGGCCAGGGCCTCCTACAATGAGCAGTTCTTC. This gives the protein CASSPPARASYNEQFF. The rearrangement links TRBV18 to TRBJ2-1; TRBD1 is a possible D gene (5 bases). This CDR3 spans 16 amino acids. V lost 0 bases and J lost 0, with 9 bases in between. CDR1 and CDR2 from the germline V gene are KGHSH and LQKENI.

The rearrangement joins TRBV12-5 to TRBJ2-7, with 14 bases identical to TRBD2. CDR3 length: 17 amino acids. Germline trimming cut 3 bases from V and 7 bases from J; bases unmatched to any gene: 11. Germline V gives CDR1 LGHNT, CDR2 FRNRAP. The CDR3 DNA reads TGTGCTAGTGGTTTAGCCCGACTAGCGGGAGGGCCCGGAGAGCAGTACTTC. This gives the protein CASGLARLAGGPGEQYF.

This chain uses TRBV6-1 with TRBJ2-2, with D possibly matching TRBD2 (5 bases). The ends were cut back, 5 bases at V and 8 bases at J, with 9 bases in the middle. CDR1 is MNHNS and CDR2 is SASEGT in the germline V gene. This CDR3 spans 12 amino acids. The CDR3 is CASSTRGGELFF. The CDR3 bases are TGTGCCAGCAGTACCCGAGGGGGGGAGCTGTTTTTT.

The V call is TRBV4-1, the J call TRBJ2-5, with 11 positions matching TRBD2. The end of the DNA aligns better with TRBJ2-7, so the J call may be wrong. Germline V CDR1 and CDR2: MGHRA, YSYEKL. This CDR3 region has 19 residues. CDR3 nucleotides: TGCGCCAGCAGCCAAGATTTGTTCGGGCTAGCGGGAGGATCTGCCGAGCAGTACTTC. Translated, it gives CASSQDLFGLAGGSAEQYF.

This rearrangement joins TRBV19 to TRBJ2-1, with 8 bases that match TRBD2. V lost 1 base and J lost 5; bases outside the gene matches: 4. The CDR3 totals 15 residues. Per germline, CDR1 LNHDA and CDR2 SQIVND (reference sequence). DNA for the CDR3: TGTGCCAGTAGTATAGCCCGGGGGGGGCACAATGAGCAGTTCTTC. This gives the protein CASSIARGGHNEQFF.

This chain joins TRBV6-6 and TRBJ2-7; perhaps TRBD2 as D (7 bases). The ends were cut back, 4 bases at V and 4 bases at J, with 14 bases in the middle. This CDR3 has 14 amino acids. Per germline, CDR1 MNHNY and CDR2 SVGAGI (reference sequence). In DNA, the CDR3 is TGTGCCAGCAGTTTAGTGGGGGGGCGGTACGAGCAGTACTTC. Protein product: CASSLVGGRYEQYF.

The J gene is TRBJ1-1, the V gene TRBV18; tentatively, D is TRBD1 (5 bases). Germline assignment: CDR1 KGHSH and CDR2 LQKENI. Trimming cost V 3 bases and J 1 base, with 12 bases left between them. The CDR3 loop spans 15 amino acids. The CDR3 bases are TGTGCCAGCTCACCGTTCGCAGGGTCGAACACTGAAGCTTTCTTT. Translation: CASSPFAGSNTEAFF. Variable domain in full (rest from reference TRBV18 and TRBJ1-1): NAGVMQNPRHLVRRRGQEARLRCSPMKGHSHVYWYRQLPEEGLKFMVYLQKENIIDESGMPKERFSAEFPKEGPSILRIQQVVRGDSAAYFCASSPFAGSNTEAFFGQGTRLTVV.

V and J are TRBV10-1 and TRBJ2-2; 7 nucleotides match TRBD1. V shed 4 bases, J shed 6 bases, and the junction held 5 bases outside the gene matches. Germline CDR1 is WNHNN and CDR2 is SYGVQD (reference sequence). The CDR3 is 14 residues long. In DNA form, the CDR3 reads TGCGCCAGCAGTGTTGGGACAGAGGCCGGGGAGCTGTTTTTT. It is translated as CASSVGTEAGELFF.

The CDR3 coding sequence is TGTGCCAGCAGCTTCCGAGGAGGGATGGTCCAGTACTTC. Protein sequence: CASSFRGGMVQYF. The chain employs TRBV11-3 and TRBJ2-5, with D possibly being TRBD2 (6 bases). V lost 3 bases to trimming and J lost 10 bases, with 15 bases between them. CDR1 SGHNT and CDR2 YENEEA come from the germline V gene. The CDR3 spans 13 residues.

The CDR3 loop is CASSDSTSGRETQYF. The DNA of the CDR3 is TGTGCCAGCAGTGACTCGACTAGCGGGAGAGAGACCCAGTACTTC. The rearrangement joins TRBV6-4 to TRBJ2-5; 12 positions agree with TRBD2. V shed 0 bases and J 4 bases; nucleotides not matched to a gene: 0. The CDR3 loop spans 15 amino acids. The germline CDR1 and CDR2 sequences are MRHNA and SNTAGT.

The rearrangement uses TRBV21-1 and TRBJ2-7; the table gives TRBD2 as D, unverified against the DNA. TRBV21-1 is a pseudogene. The CDR3 is made up of 9 amino acids. The CDR3 region is CKGGYEQYF. The DNA for the CDR3 is TGTAAGGGGGGGTACGAGCAGTACTTC.

The CDR3 DNA sequence: TGTGCCAGCAGCTTTGAGGAAAACATTCAGTACTTC. The encoded protein is CASSFEENIQYF. The rearrangement links TRBV7-9 to TRBJ2-4, with no clear D. Germline V CDR1 and CDR2: SEHNR, FQNEAQ (reference sequence). V lost 3 bases, J lost 5 bases, and 5 bases lay in between. The CDR3 sequence is 12 residues long. Using reference TRBV7-9 and TRBJ2-4 for the parts outside the CDR3, the full variable domain is DTGVSQNPRHKITKRGQNVTFRCDPISEHNRLYWYRQTLGQGPEFLTYFQNEAQLEKSRLLSDRFSAERPKGSFSTLEIQRTEQGDSAMYLCASSFEENIQYFGAGTRLSVL.

This sequence joins TRBV5-1 and TRBJ2-5; no definite D call. Trimming took off 0 bases at V and 4 bases at J, with 16 bases between the two ends. The germline gives CDR1 SGHRS, CDR2 YFSETQ. CDR3 size: 16 residues. In DNA, the CDR3 is TGCGCCAGCAGCTTGGTAGCTCCGCCACTCCCAGAGACCCAGTACTTC. As protein: CASSLVAPPLPETQYF.

This clone has only a few counts. The V and J genes are TRBV7-9 and TRBJ2-7, with a possible D match to TRBD2 (7 bases). The V gene lost 3 bases and the J gene lost 6 bases, with 18 bases spanning the gap. The V gene's germline CDR1 is SEHNR and CDR2 FQNEAQ (reference sequence). This CDR3 region has 15 residues. CDR3 protein: CASSFAMGGQPEQYF. The CDR3 nucleotides are TGTGCCAGCAGCTTCGCCATGGGGGGGCAACCCGAGCAGTACTTC.

V gene TRBV27 combines with J gene TRBJ1-4; TRBD1 aligns across 12 bases. Germline V gives CDR1 MNHEY, CDR2 SMNVEV (reference sequence). After removal of 0 bases from V and 7 bases from J, the junction contained 6 bases not matched to a gene. CDR3 length: 17 residues. The CDR3 region has the DNA TGTGCCAGCAGTTTATCGGGACAGGGGGCGCGGGGTGAAAAACTGTTTTTT. It specifies CASSLSGQGARGEKLFF.

The rearrangement joins TRBV5-4 to TRBJ2-3; D might be TRBD1 (5 bases). Germline CDR1 and CDR2: SGHNT and YYREEE (reference sequence). This CDR3 contains 15 residues. V lost 3 bases and J lost 1, with 12 bases in between. CDR3 nucleotides: TGTGCCAGCAGCTCCAACGACAGACGCACAGATACGCAGTATTTT. Its translation: CASSSNDRRTDTQYF. The variable domain in full, completed from reference TRBV5-4 and TRBJ2-3, reads ETGVTQSPTHLIKTRGQQVTLRCSSQSGHNTVSWYQQALGQGPQFIFQYYREEENGRGNFPPRFSGLQFPNYSSELNVNALELDDSALYLCASSSNDRRTDTQYFGPGTRLTVL.

V gene TRBV5-1 combines with J gene TRBJ2-1, with 14 bases identical to TRBD2. The CDR3 consists of 21 residues. The V and J ends lost 3 bases and 0 bases, in that order; junction bases with no gene match: 14. Germline V gene sequence: CDR1 SGHRS, CDR2 YFSETQ. In nucleotides, the CDR3 is TGCGCCAGCAGCTGGAGGGGTAGGGGACTAGCGGGAGAAAGCTCCTACAATGAGCAGTTCTTC. This translates into CASSWRGRGLAGESSYNEQFF.

CDR3 amino acids: CAWSRQGNEQFF. CDR3 nucleotides: TGTGCCTGGAGTAGACAGGGCAATGAGCAGTTCTTC. The genes are TRBV30 and TRBJ2-1; 7 bases match TRBD1. The V segment lost 2 bases and the J segment 6 bases; nucleotides outside the gene matches: 1. This CDR3 has 12 residues. Germline V gene lookup returns CDR1 GTSNPN and CDR2 SVGIG (reference sequence).